The 21 T cell receptor beta chains presented below share a single source sample, sequenced in a study of blood T cell repertoires in COVID-19. Measured with immunoSEQ multiplex PCR; TCRdb has only the in-frame clones, and not every one. The sample gives over 70,000 clones, about three quarters of which show up once; more than 6.5% is in the top ten. The sequenced sample consisted of peripheral blood. All receptors come from a man between 70 and 80 years old with acute or convalescent COVID-19.

In nucleotides, the CDR3 is TGTGCCAGTAGTTACCGGGACAGGATGAACACTGAAGCTTTCTTT. Its translation is CASSYRDRMNTEAFF. The J gene is TRBJ1-1, the V gene TRBV19; 8 bases align to TRBD1. This CDR3 spans 15 amino acids. CDR1 and CDR2 (germline): LNHDA, SQIVND (reference sequence). The trim removed 5 bases at V and 0 bases at J, leaving 5 bases unmatched.

V gene TRBV6-1 combines with J gene TRBJ2-1, with D perhaps matching TRBD2 (7 bases). V was cut by 2 bases and J by 9 bases, with 14 bases left in between. This CDR3 spans 14 amino acids. The V gene's germline CDR1 is MNHNS and CDR2 SASEGT. The CDR3 region is CASSERGGVGEQFF. The CDR3 nucleotides read TGTGCCAGCAGTGAAAGGGGGGGCGTGGGTGAGCAGTTCTTC.

The gene calls are TRBV18 and TRBJ1-6, with 11 bases that match TRBD1. There are 15 residues in the CDR3. After removal of 6 bases from V and 9 bases from J, the junction contained 7 bases not matched to a gene. The germline gives CDR1 KGHSH, CDR2 LQKENI. The CDR3 bases are TGTGCCAGCTCTACAGGAGGGACAGGGGGTTCACCCCTCCACTTT. The encoded protein is CASSTGGTGGSPLHF.

The chain uses TRBV7-3 and TRBJ2-2; 7 bases line up with TRBD1. The junction had 5 bases not matched to a gene; V was cut back by 5 bases and J by 5 bases. The V gene's germline CDR1 is SGHTA and CDR2 FQGTGA. This CDR3 comprises 14 residues. The CDR3 protein is CASSRRQGTGELFF. The CDR3 DNA reads TGTGCCAGCAGCCGTCGACAGGGAACCGGGGAGCTGTTTTTT.

The chain joins TRBV6-5 to TRBJ2-7; D is ambiguous. Germline CDR1 and CDR2: MNHEY and SVGAGI. V lost 2 bases, J lost 0 bases, and 14 bases lay in between. This CDR3 contains 16 residues. The CDR3 region has the DNA TGTGCCAGCAGTTACGCGAGTCACCTCTCCTCCTACGAGCAGTACTTC. Its protein is CASSYASHLSSYEQYF.

The chain employs TRBV24-1 and TRBJ2-3, with 11 positions matching TRBD1. The CDR3 covers 18 residues. Looked up from germline, CDR1 is KGHDR and CDR2 is SFDVKD. V shed 4 bases and J 0 bases; nucleotides not matched to a gene: 8. CDR3 residues: CATSDGTGGSLSTDTQYF. The CDR3 DNA follows: TGTGCCACCAGTGACGGGACAGGGGGGTCACTTAGCACAGATACGCAGTATTTT.

The V call is TRBV6-5, the J call TRBJ1-1; tentative D call: TRBD1 (5 bases). The CDR3 covers 13 residues. Trimming left V 6 bases short and J 4 bases short, with 12 bases between. Germline V gene sequence: CDR1 MNHEY, CDR2 SVGAGI. Here the CDR3 DNA reads TGTGCCAGCAGCTCGACAGAGTCCACTGAAGCTTTCTTT. It is translated as CASSSTESTEAFF.

V and J are TRBV19 and TRBJ1-6; 7 bases align to TRBD1. This CDR3 comprises 14 residues. Germline V gene data show CDR1 as LNHDA and CDR2 as SQIVND (reference sequence). Trimming took 7 bases from V and 6 from J; bases not matched to a gene: 6. As DNA, the CDR3 is TGTGCCAGTACCTGGGACAGTCTTAATTCACCCCTCCACTTT. The encoded protein is CASTWDSLNSPLHF.

There are a few counts of this clone. J is TRBJ2-3 and V is TRBV5-6; TRBD2 matches 8 bases. This CDR3 region has 14 residues. In germline, CDR1 is SGHDT, CDR2 YYEEEE. The ends lost 3 bases at V and 5 bases at J; junction bases unmatched: 5. CDR3 DNA sequence: TGTGCCAGCAGCTCTGGGAGCGGGGGAGATACGCAGTATTTT. The encoded protein is CASSSGSGGDTQYF. Full variable domain (remainder filled in from reference TRBV5-6 and TRBJ2-3): DAGVTQSPTHLIKTRGQQVTLRCSPKSGHDTVSWYQQALGQGPQFIFQYYEEEERQRGNFPDRFSGHQFPNYSSELNVNALLLGDSALYLCASSSGSGGDTQYFGPGTRLTVL.

This rearrangement joins TRBV27 to TRBJ1-2; 8 bases agree with TRBD1. This CDR3 contains 14 residues. Germline V gene data show CDR1 as MNHEY and CDR2 as SMNVEV (reference sequence). V lost 0 bases to trimming and J lost 8 bases; unmatched junction nucleotides: 5. The CDR3 protein is CASSLSQGAQGYTF. DNA for the CDR3: TGTGCCAGCAGTTTATCTCAGGGGGCTCAGGGCTACACCTTC.

The chain links TRBV15 to TRBJ2-1; D call uncertain. Per the germline V gene, CDR1 is LNHNV and CDR2 is YYDKDF (reference sequence). The V end was cut by 4 bases, the J end by 2 bases, with 12 bases between. This CDR3 is built from 15 residues. The CDR3 loop is CATSTLEATYNEQFF. The DNA for the CDR3 is TGTGCCACCAGCACGCTCGAAGCGACCTACAATGAGCAGTTCTTC.

This chain joins TRBV2 and TRBJ1-3, with a weak D call TRBD1 (5 bases). The length of the CDR3 is 16 residues. V was clipped by 6 bases and J by 0 bases, with 15 bases between them. Per germline, CDR1 SNHLY and CDR2 FYNNEI. CDR3 in amino acids: CASRGEMIYSGNTIYF. The CDR3 nucleotides read TGTGCCAGCAGAGGGGAAATGATCTACTCTGGAAACACCATATATTTT.

The rearrangement links TRBV19 to TRBJ2-2; the match to TRBD1 covers 8 bases. J lost 4 bases, V lost 5 bases, and 6 bases had no gene match. Germline assignment: CDR1 LNHDA and CDR2 SQIVND (reference sequence). The CDR3 contains 15 residues. The CDR3 sequence is CASSYDRGGTGELFF. The CDR3 DNA is TGTGCCAGTAGTTACGACAGGGGTGGCACCGGGGAGCTGTTTTTT.

The chain recombines TRBV7-9 with TRBJ2-2, with D perhaps TRBD1 (6 bases). CDR1 is SEHNR, CDR2 FQNEAQ, per germline (reference sequence). V lost 5 bases and J 5 bases, leaving 15 bases between the germline ends. This CDR3 comprises 15 residues. The CDR3 region has the DNA TGTGCCAGCAGCCAGCACCTTACAGGGACCGGGGAGCTGTTTTTT. This sequence encodes CASSQHLTGTGELFF.

The V gene is TRBV7-2, the J gene TRBJ2-1; tentatively, D is TRBD2 (7 bases). V lost 0 bases, J lost 4 bases, and 10 bases lay in between. The CDR3 sequence is 15 residues long. Looked up from germline, CDR1 is SGHTA and CDR2 is FQGNSA. The CDR3 loop is CASSLAGGPYNEQFF. The CDR3 DNA reads TGTGCCAGCAGCTTAGCGGGGGGGCCTTACAATGAGCAGTTCTTC. The whole variable domain, remainder taken from reference TRBV7-2 and TRBJ2-1, is GAGVSQSPSNKVTEKGKDVELRCDPISGHTALYWYRQSLGQGLEFLIYFQGNSAPDKSGLPSDRFSAERTGGSVSTLTIQRTQQEDSAVYLCASSLAGGPYNEQFFGPGTRLTVL.

The V gene is TRBV27, the J gene TRBJ1-1, with a weak D call TRBD1 (6 bases). The ends were cut back, 5 bases at V and 1 base at J, with 14 bases in the middle. This CDR3 comprises 15 residues. Germline CDR1 MNHEY, CDR2 SMNVEV (reference sequence). CDR3 amino acids: CASSDAGVTNTEAFF. The CDR3, as DNA: TGTGCCAGCAGTGATGCAGGGGTGACGAACACTGAAGCTTTCTTT.

This clone was seen only a few times. The genes are TRBV7-9 and TRBJ1-4; 7 bases fit TRBD1. This CDR3 comprises 15 residues. Germline lookup yields CDR1 SEHNR and CDR2 FQNEAQ (reference sequence). J was trimmed by 4 bases and V by 3 bases; bases with no gene match: 5. Here the CDR3 reads CASSFSGTVNEKLFF. CDR3 DNA sequence: TGTGCCAGCAGCTTCTCCGGGACAGTTAATGAAAAACTGTTTTTT.

This chain joins TRBV27 and TRBJ2-7; 9 bases align to TRBD1. Trimming took 8 bases from V and 0 from J; bases not matched to a gene: 5. The CDR3 is made up of 14 amino acids. The germline V gene encodes CDR1 MNHEY and CDR2 SMNVEV (reference sequence). The CDR3 nucleotides are TGTGCCAGCCAATGGGGACAGGGCTCCTACGAGCAGTACTTC. This encodes CASQWGQGSYEQYF.

V usage is TRBV7-2 and J usage is TRBJ2-2, with 11 bases fitting TRBD1. The CDR3 extends over 18 amino acids. Losses at the gene ends were 5 bases for V and 1 base for J; bases not matched to a gene: 9. Germline V gene sequence: CDR1 SGHTA, CDR2 FQGNSA. The CDR3, as DNA: TGTGCCAGCAGCCCTCAGGACAGGGGGCTTTGGAACACCGGGGAGCTGTTTTTT. Its protein is CASSPQDRGLWNTGELFF.

This clone was seen only a few times. The chain links TRBV12-3 or TRBV12-4 to TRBJ2-5; weak D call: TRBD2 (6 bases). CDR3 length: 13 residues. The V end lost 3 bases, the J end lost 5 bases, and 10 bases lay between the germline ends. DNA of the CDR3: TGTGCCAGCAGTTTGGAGGGTGGGGAGACCCAGTACTTC. It translates to CASSLEGGETQYF.

J is TRBJ1-1 and V is TRBV5-5, with 8 bases identical to TRBD1. J lost 5 bases, V lost 2 bases, and 5 bases had no gene match. Germline CDR1 SGHKS, CDR2 YYEKEE (reference sequence). This CDR3 region has 14 residues. CDR3 loop: CASSLTGGATEAFF. CDR3 sequence (DNA): TGTGCCAGCAGCTTAACAGGGGGGGCGACTGAAGCTTTCTTT. Based on the CDR3 plus reference TRBV5-5 and TRBJ1-1, the full variable domain is DAGVTQSPTHLIKTRGQQVTLRCSPISGHKSVSWYQQVLGQGPQFIFQYYEKEERGRGNFPDRFSARQFPNYSSELNVNALLLGDSALYLCASSLTGGATEAFFGQGTRLTVV.